This TCR beta chain was identified during a study of beta chain features in type 1 diabetes. Trimming cost V 7 bases and J 2 bases; bases outside gene matches: 9. This CDR3 spans 14 amino acids. Germline V CDR1 and CDR2: SQVTM, ANQGSEA. Sequencing targeted expressed TCRB transcripts, as all isolated RNA had been reverse transcribed. Sequencing used immunoSEQ multiplex PCR; TCRdb keeps in-frame clones, though not all of them. Among under 300,000 clones listed, around 7.3% were seen once. Sorting that relied on CD45RO/CCR7/CD25/CD127/CD95/CD27 yielded CD4+ naive, central memory, regulatory and stem cell-like memory cells.

The chain joins TRBV29-1 to TRBJ2-7, with 9 bases matching TRBD1. The TCR originated in a woman aged 18-29 years in good health. Input material: central memory CD4+ T cells from blood. The CDR3 DNA sequence: TGCAGCGCTACCGGGACAGGGTACACCTACGAGCAGTACTTC. It codes for CSATGTGYTYEQYF.